The T cell receptor beta chain under discussion was sequenced for a study of tumor-infiltrating lymphocytes in primary liver carcinoma. Study-wide background: Donors underwent surgery for histopathologically diagnosed primary liver carcinoma.

CDR1 is MNHNY and CDR2 is SVGAGI in the germline V gene (reference sequence). CDR3 length: 15 residues. cDNA specific to TCR beta was made from 500 ng of total RNA, with a constant-region primer employed for priming. Libraries covering TCR beta were generated through three nested multiplex PCR rounds (using a slightly modified ARM-PCR). Researchers ran the first two PCR rounds for ten to eleven cycles each with TRBV1-TRBV30 forward primers and a C-beta reverse primer. TCRdb processed the multiplex PCR reads anew with MiXCR; each CDR3 protein has one entry. The repertoire includes almost 200,000 distinct CDR3 sequences, around 60% of them detected once, and about 7.1% sits in the top ten. The source of the blood RNA was unsorted whole blood, and germline DNA was extracted as well. Comments on this clonotype: A much larger clone differs from this one at a single base, so this may be a read error.

The V call is TRBV6-6, the J call TRBJ2-5; 8 bases align to TRBD1. The sequencing sample was made of peripheral blood. The receptor comes from a woman in her sixties with primary liver carcinoma and hepatitis B virus infection. This chain's CDR3 is CASGYGNRGQETQYF. DNA for the CDR3: TGTGCCAGCGGTTACGGGAACAGGGGGCAAGAGACCCAGTACTTC.